Below, 23 T cell receptor beta chains from the same sample are listed, as sequenced in a study of cytomegalovirus exposure and HLA in healthy donors. PCR amplification relied on 60 Vbeta primers (plus 13 Jbeta primers). The table came from immunoSEQ multiplex PCR; TCRdb's copy has only in-frame clones and leaves some out. The table has about 150,000 clones, more than 75% seen once. The source material was PBMCs. The receptor set was obtained from a woman aged 40-49 years in good health and CMV-seronegative.

This chain connects TRBV28 to TRBJ2-7, with unresolved D. Germline CDR1 is MDHEN and CDR2 is SYDVKM. This CDR3 spans 14 amino acids. Trimming took 5 bases from V and 4 from J, leaving 15 bases between them. The chain's CDR3 is CASSVGYTGYEQYF. Here the CDR3 DNA reads TGTGCCAGCAGTGTGGGCTACACTGGTTACGAGCAGTACTTC. The complete variable domain, with remaining parts taken from reference TRBV28 and TRBJ2-7, reads DVKVTQSSRYLVKRTGEKVFLECVQDMDHENMFWYRQDPGLGLRLIYFSYDVKMKEKGDIPEGYSVSREKKERFSLILESASTNQTSMYLCASSVGYTGYEQYFGPGTRLTVT.

This clone turned up a few times. V gene TRBV18 combines with J gene TRBJ2-3, with 7 nucleotides matching TRBD2. The CDR3 covers 14 residues. CDR1 KGHSH and CDR2 LQKENI come from the germline V gene. The V and J ends lost 6 bases and 4 bases, in that order; junction bases with no gene match: 7. CDR3 protein: CASSPEGGADTQYF. Written as DNA, the CDR3 is TGTGCCAGCTCTCCTGAGGGAGGGGCAGATACGCAGTATTTT. Full variable domain (missing parts from reference TRBV18 and TRBJ2-3): NAGVMQNPRHLVRRRGQEARLRCSPMKGHSHVYWYRQLPEEGLKFMVYLQKENIIDESGMPKERFSAEFPKEGPSILRIQQVVRGDSAAYFCASSPEGGADTQYFGPGTRLTVL.

This clone was detected a few times. The rearrangement uses TRBV19 and TRBJ2-3; 13 bases are shared with TRBD2. This CDR3 is 16 amino acids long. The germline V gene has CDR1 LNHDA and CDR2 SQIVND (reference sequence). V lost 3 bases to trimming and J lost 6 bases; unmatched junction nucleotides: 6. The CDR3 region is CASSMRTSGGPDTQYF. The DNA of the CDR3 is TGTGCCAGTAGTATGCGGACTAGCGGGGGTCCGGATACGCAGTATTTT.

CDR3 DNA: TGTGCCAGCAGACAAAGAACAGGCTACAATGAGCAGTTCTTC. Amino acids: CASRQRTGYNEQFF. The chain links TRBV11-3 to TRBJ2-1; D might be TRBD1 (5 bases). The germline CDR1 and CDR2 sequences are SGHNT and YENEEA. With 6 bases removed from V and 3 bases from J, the gap between germline ends came to 12 bases. There are 14 residues in the CDR3.

As regards this clone: One end of the junction varies from germline; a read error may be responsible. The chain is built from TRBV11-1 and TRBJ2-1; no firm D call. The V gene's germline CDR1 is SGHAT and CDR2 FQDESV (reference sequence). The length of the CDR3 is 12 residues. The CDR3: CASTPSPNERFF. As DNA, the CDR3 is TGTGCCAGCACCCCGTCCCCCAATGAGCGGTTCTTC.

The rearrangement joins TRBV5-6 to TRBJ1-1; D is uncertain. In germline, CDR1 is SGHDT, CDR2 YYEEEE. Trimming pared 5 bases from V and 2 bases from J, leaving 13 bases between. The CDR3 consists of 14 residues. The DNA for the CDR3 is TGTGCCAGCAGGAGGATACGGGGAAACACTGAAGCTTTCTTT. As protein: CASRRIRGNTEAFF.

The V call is TRBV28, the J call TRBJ2-3; D gene ambiguous. The germline CDR1 and CDR2 sequences are MDHEN and SYDVKM. Trimming removed 6 bases at V and 6 bases at J, with 7 bases between. The CDR3 length is 11 residues. CDR3 DNA: TGTGCCAGCAGGGCCCGTGATACGCAGTATTTT. This gives the protein CASRARDTQYF.

V and J are TRBV10-3 and TRBJ1-2; perhaps TRBD1 as D (5 bases). The V end was cut by 0 bases, the J end by 0 bases, with 17 bases between. Germline values: CDR1 ENHRY, CDR2 SYGVKD. This CDR3 has 18 amino acids. CDR3 sequence: CAISESLSAGGTNYGYTF. The CDR3 nucleotides read TGTGCCATCAGTGAGTCATTGTCGGCGGGGGGAACTAACTATGGCTACACCTTC.

V usage is TRBV29-1 and J usage is TRBJ2-3; perhaps TRBD2 as D (5 bases). The CDR3 length is 13 residues. CDR1 is SQVTM, CDR2 ANQGSEA, per germline. V lost 2 bases, J lost 3 bases, and 9 bases lay in between. The CDR3 nucleotides read TGCAGCGTTGAATTTACTAGGACAGATACGCAGTATTTT. Its translation is CSVEFTRTDTQYF.

The V and J genes are TRBV18 and TRBJ2-2; 7 nucleotides align to TRBD1. Germline V gene data show CDR1 as KGHSH and CDR2 as LQKENI. CDR3 length: 15 residues. Trimming removed 9 bases from V and 3 bases from J; junction bases left unmatched: 10. Here the CDR3 DNA reads TGTGCCAGTCCAGCACCGGGACAGTACACCGGGGAGCTGTTTTTT. It yields the protein CASPAPGQYTGELFF.

The chain carries TRBV19 and TRBJ2-3; D perhaps matches TRBD1 (5 bases). The V end lost 1 base, the J end lost 0 bases, and 8 bases lay between the germline ends. Germline V gene sequence: CDR1 LNHDA, CDR2 SQIVND (reference sequence). The CDR3 extends over 15 amino acids. The CDR3: CASSIAAGSTDTQYF. In nucleotides, the CDR3 is TGTGCCAGTAGTATAGCGGCAGGGAGCACAGATACGCAGTATTTT.

The chain has TRBV5-4 and TRBJ1-4, with D perhaps TRBD1 (5 bases). CDR1 is SGHNT and CDR2 is YYREEE in the germline V gene (reference sequence). V shed 5 bases and J shed 4 bases, with 12 bases lying between them. The CDR3 totals 14 residues. CDR3 nucleotide sequence: TGTGCCAGCAGTAACCTGGGGGGTAATGAAAAACTGTTTTTT. This translates into CASSNLGGNEKLFF. The whole variable domain, filled in from reference TRBV5-4 and TRBJ1-4, reads ETGVTQSPTHLIKTRGQQVTLRCSSQSGHNTVSWYQQALGQGPQFIFQYYREEENGRGNFPPRFSGLQFPNYSSELNVNALELDDSALYLCASSNLGGNEKLFFGSGTQLSVL.

This chain joins TRBV30 and TRBJ2-3, with a tentative D call TRBD1 (8 bases). The V end lost 4 bases, the J end lost 5 bases, and 22 bases lay between the germline ends. The CDR3 totals 16 residues. The germline CDR1 and CDR2 sequences are GTSNPN and SVGIG (reference sequence). The CDR3 loop reads CAWTKQGGSVGDTQYF. CDR3 nucleotide sequence: TGTGCCTGGACCAAACAGGGGGGGAGTGTTGGAGATACGCAGTATTTT.

The genes are TRBV25-1 and TRBJ2-7, with TRBD1 matching 7 bases. Germline assignment: CDR1 MGHDK and CDR2 SYGVNS. The CDR3 totals 16 residues. Losses at the gene ends were 2 bases for V and 3 bases for J; bases not matched to a gene: 10. The CDR3 loop is CASSESKWNRGYEQYF. Here the CDR3 DNA reads TGTGCCAGCAGTGAAAGTAAGTGGAACAGGGGCTACGAGCAGTACTTC.

The V call is TRBV7-2, the J call TRBJ2-3; weak D call: TRBD2 (5 bases). V shed 2 bases and J shed 1 base, with 7 bases lying between them. Per the germline V gene, CDR1 is SGHTA and CDR2 is FQGNSA. The CDR3 is 14 residues long. The CDR3 nucleotides are TGTGCCAGCAGCTTAACGAGGGGCACAGATACGCAGTATTTT. Residues: CASSLTRGTDTQYF.

The gene calls are TRBV6-5 and TRBJ2-7; TRBD2 is a possible D gene (6 bases). The CDR3 length is 13 residues. Germline-derived CDR1 and CDR2 are MNHEY and SVGAGI. V was cut by 7 bases and J by 2 bases, with 12 bases left in between. Here the CDR3 reads CASNRDSAYEQYF. As DNA, the CDR3 is TGTGCCAGCAATAGGGACTCAGCCTACGAGCAGTACTTC.

CDR3 coding DNA: TGCGCCAGCAGTGAGTTAGTCGGGGGGGGTGAGGAGACCCAGTACTTC. It translates to CASSELVGGGEETQYF. The rearrangement uses TRBV10-2 and TRBJ2-5; 8 nucleotides agree with TRBD2. Germline CDR1 WSHSY, CDR2 SAAADI. The ends lost 1 base at V and 5 bases at J; junction bases unmatched: 9. This CDR3 has 16 residues.

This chain uses TRBV10-3 with TRBJ2-2; weak D call: TRBD1 (6 bases). Germline V gene lookup returns CDR1 ENHRY and CDR2 SYGVKD. Trimming removed 8 bases from V and 4 bases from J, with 17 bases in between. The CDR3 covers 15 residues. This CDR3 is CAIATSGAGTGELFF. Written as DNA, the CDR3 is TGTGCCATCGCGACATCAGGGGCCGGCACCGGGGAGCTGTTTTTT.

A few counts support this clone. The V gene is TRBV4-2, the J gene TRBJ2-7; 7 nucleotides match TRBD2. The trim removed 1 base at V and 0 bases at J, leaving 6 bases unmatched. Germline loops: CDR1 LGHNA, CDR2 YNFKEQ. This CDR3 has 16 amino acids. The CDR3 coding sequence is TGTGCCAGCAGCCAAGGATCGGCGGGAGACTCCTACGAGCAGTACTTC. Protein: CASSQGSAGDSYEQYF.

The rearrangement links TRBV27 to TRBJ2-2; perhaps TRBD1 as D (5 bases). The germline V and J ends were trimmed by 2 bases and 2 bases, with 12 bases remaining between them. CDR1 MNHEY and CDR2 SMNVEV come from the germline V gene (reference sequence). The CDR3 extends over 16 amino acids. In DNA form, the CDR3 reads TGTGCCAGCAGTTTAGGGGCAGGAACTAACACCGGGGAGCTGTTTTTT. Translation gives CASSLGAGTNTGELFF.

V and J are TRBV28 and TRBJ2-5; D not resolved. With the DNA end fitting TRBJ2-7 better, the J assignment may be wrong. The CDR3 has 12 amino acids. The germline V gene has CDR1 MDHEN and CDR2 SYDVKM. The chain's CDR3 is CASSLALYEQYF. The DNA of the CDR3 is TGTGCCAGCAGTTTAGCACTATACGAGCAGTACTTC.

This clone was counted a single time. The genes are TRBV9 and TRBJ2-7, with 12 bases aligning to TRBD2. The ends lost 4 bases at V and 0 bases at J; junction bases unmatched: 11. Germline V gene lookup returns CDR1 SGDLS and CDR2 YYNGEE. This CDR3 contains 18 residues. Written as DNA, the CDR3 is TGTGCCAGCAGCCGTTCTCTCGAGACTAGCGGGAGCTCCTACGAGCAGTACTTC. It encodes CASSRSLETSGSSYEQYF.

This clone was picked up one time. This chain connects TRBV7-2 to TRBJ1-2; D perhaps matches TRBD1 (5 bases). This CDR3 has 13 amino acids. Deletions cut 1 base from V and 5 bases from J, with 8 bases between. CDR1 is SGHTA and CDR2 is FQGNSA in the germline V gene. The CDR3 sequence is CASSLDPGYGYTF. The CDR3 bases are TGTGCCAGCAGCTTAGACCCAGGGTATGGCTACACCTTC. Together with reference TRBV7-2 and TRBJ1-2, the CDR3 gives the full variable domain: GAGVSQSPSNKVTEKGKDVELRCDPISGHTALYWYRQSLGQGLEFLIYFQGNSAPDKSGLPSDRFSAERTGGSVSTLTIQRTQQEDSAVYLCASSLDPGYGYTFGSGTRLTVV.